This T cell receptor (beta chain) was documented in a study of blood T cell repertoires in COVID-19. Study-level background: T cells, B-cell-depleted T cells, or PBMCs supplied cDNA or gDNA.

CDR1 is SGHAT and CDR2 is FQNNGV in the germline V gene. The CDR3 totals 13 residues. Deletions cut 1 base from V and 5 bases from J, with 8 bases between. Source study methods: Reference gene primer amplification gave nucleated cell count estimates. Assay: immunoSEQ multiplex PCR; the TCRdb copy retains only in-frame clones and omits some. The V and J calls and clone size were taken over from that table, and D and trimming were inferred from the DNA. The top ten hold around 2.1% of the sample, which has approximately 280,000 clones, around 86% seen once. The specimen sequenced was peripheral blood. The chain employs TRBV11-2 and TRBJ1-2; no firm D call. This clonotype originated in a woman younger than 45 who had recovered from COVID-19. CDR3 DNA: TGTGCCAGCAGCTTAGGGGCCGATTATGGCTACACCTTC. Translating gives CASSLGADYGYTF.